Sequencing of this TCR beta chain was carried out in a study of OX40 agonist ivuxolimab in advanced cancers. Study as a whole: Dosing consisted of intravenous ivuxolimab at 0.01 to 10 mg/kg every 2 weeks.

Method: immunoSEQ multiplex PCR; TCRdb's copy keeps in-frame clones and lacks some. The sample lists 60,000 to 70,000 clones; roughly 88% were seen once. Trimming cost V 3 bases and J 6 bases, with 12 bases left between them. CDR3 length equals 13 residues. Germline values: CDR1 WNHNN, CDR2 SYGVQD (reference sequence). Exclusion of a patient followed from autoimmune disease history or systemic immunosuppression. The source material was CD4+ or CD8+ T cells sorted from blood, sampled in a trial of the OX40 agonist ivuxolimab. The chain combines TRBV10-1 with TRBJ2-7; D unclear. This receptor was obtained from an adult with an advanced solid tumor such as melanoma, head and neck, liver or kidney cancer. Here the CDR3 DNA reads TGCGCCAGCAGTGAACAACCCGATGGCGAGCAGTACTTC. This translates into CASSEQPDGEQYF.